This T cell receptor beta chain was observed in a study of preoperative IRX-2 immunotherapy in early breast cancer. This table comes from immunoSEQ multiplex PCR, and its TCRdb copy is limited to in-frame clones, with some not included. The repertoire includes more than 20,000 clones, about four fifths of them detected once, and 2% to 2.5% sits in the top ten. Germline values: CDR1 MNHGY, CDR2 SAAAGT. The CDR3 loop spans 16 amino acids. Trimming took 0 bases from V and 3 from J, leaving 14 bases between them. Treatment here: preoperative locoregional IRX-2 cytokine immunotherapy. Patients received preoperative, locoregional IRX-2 cytokine immunotherapy in a phase Ib study. This clone was counted once.

The source was lymph node tissue, collected before IRX-2 immunotherapy. The chain links TRBV6-8 to TRBJ1-1; no firm D call. This TCR came from a human donor with breast cancer. The CDR3 DNA follows: TGTGCCAGCAGTTACTCGAGCGCGGATAGGGACACTGAAGCTTTCTTT. It is translated as CASSYSSADRDTEAFF.